One sample yielded the 29 T cell receptor beta chains listed below, sequenced in a study of vaccination and CD4 T cells after COVID-19. The treatment here: approximately 11-day PBMC culture with coronavirus spike peptide pools or control peptides (ViraFEST assay). Cultured CD4+ T cell DNA underwent sequencing with the Oncomine TCR Beta short-read assay. Using its own MiXCR run on the PCR reads, TCRdb lists one record per CDR3 protein. The sample has 6,500 to 10,000 distinct CDR3 sequences, around 61% seen once; the top ten hold approximately 40%. Their cognate antigens are unknown. The sample taken for sequencing was CD4+ T cells from blood, cultured in vitro. These receptors came from a human donor who had recovered from COVID-19.

This clonotype appeared a few times. V and J are TRBV7-9 and TRBJ2-7; no firm D call. The CDR3 length is 15 residues. The V gene's germline CDR1 is SEHNR and CDR2 FQNEAQ (reference sequence). The germline V and J ends were trimmed by 5 bases and 0 bases, with 14 bases remaining between them. CDR3 nucleotide sequence: TGTGCCAGCAGCCCGAGGCTAGGCAGCTCCTACGAGCAGTACTTC. Residues: CASSPRLGSSYEQYF.

V gene TRBV7-2 combines with J gene TRBJ2-4, with 13 bases fitting TRBD2. The length of the CDR3 is 16 residues. The germline gives CDR1 SGHTA, CDR2 FQGNSA. V shed 5 bases, J shed 5 bases, and the junction held 6 bases outside the gene matches. The CDR3 coding sequence is TGTGCCAGCAGCCGTGGACTAGCGGGGGCCGAAAACATTCAGTACTTC. It yields the protein CASSRGLAGAENIQYF.

The V and J genes are TRBV20-1 and TRBJ2-7; 7 bases match TRBD1. CDR1 is DFQATT, CDR2 SNEGSKA, per germline (reference sequence). The CDR3 sequence is 15 residues long. With V trimmed by 3 bases and J by 0 bases, 8 bases remained unmatched. This CDR3 reads CSASDAGGISYEQYF. Here the CDR3 DNA reads TGCAGTGCTAGTGATGCAGGGGGTATCTCCTACGAGCAGTACTTC.

The V and J genes are TRBV6-5 and TRBJ1-5, with 8 bases matching TRBD1. The CDR3 loop spans 17 amino acids. Germline-derived CDR1 and CDR2 are MNHEY and SVGAGI. J lost 9 bases, V lost 0 bases, and 13 bases had no gene match. The CDR3, as DNA: TGTGCCAGCAGTTACTCGTCATCCACAGGGGGATTTACGCCCCAGCATTTT. This translates into CASSYSSSTGGFTPQHF.

V gene TRBV7-9 combines with J gene TRBJ1-4; TRBD1 aligns across 7 bases. Germline CDR1 reads SEHNR; CDR2 reads FQNEAQ (reference sequence). The CDR3 contains 14 residues. Trimming cost V 7 bases and J 7 bases; bases outside gene matches: 9. The CDR3 bases are TGTGCCAGCACCAGCGACAGGGTTAGTGAAAAACTGTTTTTT. Protein sequence: CASTSDRVSEKLFF. The variable domain in full, with the rest retrieved from reference TRBV7-9 and TRBJ1-4, is DTGVSQNPRHKITKRGQNVTFRCDPISEHNRLYWYRQTLGQGPEFLTYFQNEAQLEKSRLLSDRFSAERPKGSFSTLEIQRTEQGDSAMYLCASTSDRVSEKLFFGSGTQLSVL.

This clonotype was detected a few times. The chain combines TRBV15 with TRBJ1-2, with 7 bases aligning to TRBD1. With 5 bases clipped from V and 5 bases from J, the junction kept 5 bases outside the gene matches. Germline V lookup: CDR1 LNHNV, CDR2 YYDKDF (reference sequence). This CDR3 has 13 residues. The CDR3 spells CATSDGTAYGYTF. In DNA form, the CDR3 reads TGTGCCACCAGCGATGGGACAGCGTATGGCTACACCTTC.

V usage is TRBV6-1 and J usage is TRBJ1-6, with D possibly being TRBD1 (5 bases). CDR3 size: 13 residues. V was trimmed by 7 bases and J by 10 bases, leaving 14 bases between them. Germline assignment: CDR1 MNHNS and CDR2 SASEGT. The CDR3 coding sequence is TGTGCCAGCACTCAGGGAGTAGGGTCACCCCTCCACTTT. Its translation: CASTQGVGSPLHF.

This chain joins TRBV7-9 and TRBJ1-5; 7 bases agree with TRBD1. The CDR3 covers 16 residues. The germline gives CDR1 SEHNR, CDR2 FQNEAQ (reference sequence). The J segment lost 2 bases and the V segment lost 3 bases, leaving 7 bases of the junction unmatched. The CDR3 spells CASSFDREGRNQPQHF. CDR3 nucleotides: TGTGCCAGCAGCTTCGACAGGGAGGGTCGCAATCAGCCCCAGCATTTT.

This sequence joins TRBV7-8 and TRBJ1-1; a weak D match, TRBD1 (5 bases). Trimming left V 1 base short and J 1 base short, with 7 bases between. The CDR3 spans 14 residues. Germline V gives CDR1 SGHVS, CDR2 FQNEAQ. As DNA, the CDR3 is TGTGCCAGCAGCTTAGTGGGGCAGAACACTGAAGCTTTCTTT. It yields the protein CASSLVGQNTEAFF.

CDR3 in DNA: TGTGCCAGCAGTTACGACAGGAACTATGGCTACACCTTC. It translates to CASSYDRNYGYTF. This rearrangement joins TRBV6-5 to TRBJ1-2; D may be TRBD1 (6 bases). Germline V gives CDR1 MNHEY, CDR2 SVGAGI. Trimming took 2 bases from V and 2 from J, leaving 6 bases between them. This CDR3 contains 13 residues.

The genes are TRBV19 and TRBJ1-1; a weak D match, TRBD1 (5 bases). CDR3 length equals 14 residues. The V gene's germline CDR1 is LNHDA and CDR2 SQIVND (reference sequence). The V end was cut by 4 bases, the J end by 1 base, with 10 bases between. CDR3 sequence reads: CASSTGHPNTEAFF. The CDR3 DNA follows: TGTGCCAGTAGTACTGGACACCCGAACACTGAAGCTTTCTTT.

This chain connects TRBV20-1 to TRBJ2-2, with D possibly called TRBD1 or TRBD2 (6 bases each). Germline CDR1 is DFQATT and CDR2 is SNEGSKA (reference sequence). Trimming cost V 5 bases and J 2 bases, with 12 bases left between them. The CDR3 is 14 amino acids. The CDR3 spells CSALGGPNTGELFF. CDR3 coding DNA: TGCAGTGCTCTCGGGGGCCCCAACACCGGGGAGCTGTTTTTT.

The rearrangement uses TRBV11-1 and TRBJ2-3; the D is unclear. Germline loops: CDR1 SGHAT, CDR2 FQDESV (reference sequence). The CDR3 has 15 amino acids. V lost 4 bases and J lost 3, with 14 bases in between. The CDR3 DNA is TGTGCCAGCAGCTGGTACGCGGAAGGAACAGATACGCAGTATTTT. Protein: CASSWYAEGTDTQYF. Complete variable domain (other parts from reference TRBV11-1 and TRBJ2-3): EAEVAQSPRYKITEKSQAVAFWCDPISGHATLYWYRQILGQGPELLVQFQDESVVDDSQLPKDRFSAERLKGVDSTLKIQPAELGDSAMYLCASSWYAEGTDTQYFGPGTRLTVL.

This clonotype has a handful of counts. The chain recombines TRBV20-1 with TRBJ2-5; 10 bases map to TRBD2. CDR3 length equals 15 residues. Per germline, CDR1 DFQATT and CDR2 SNEGSKA (reference sequence). Trimming removed 5 bases from V and 3 bases from J; junction bases left unmatched: 9. The CDR3 loop is CSASIIAGGKETQYF. Here the CDR3 DNA reads TGCAGTGCTTCTATAATAGCGGGGGGCAAAGAGACCCAGTACTTC.

By sample fraction, this clonotype is large. The DNA of the CDR3 is TGTGCCATCGTAGCCGAGCTGGGGGGGGGCTACGAGCAGTACTTC. This codes for CAIVAELGGGYEQYF. The chain recombines TRBV10-3 with TRBJ2-7, with 7 bases identical to TRBD2. The CDR3 runs 15 residues. Germline V gene sequence: CDR1 ENHRY, CDR2 SYGVKD. The J segment lost 3 bases and the V segment lost 8 bases, leaving 13 bases of the junction unmatched.

The DNA for the CDR3 is TGTGCCAGCTGGGGACAAAGGAATCAGCCCCAGCATTTT. Translated, it gives CASWGQRNQPQHF. The chain couples TRBV21-1 to TRBJ1-5; the table's D gene call, TRBD1, was not cross checked with the DNA. TRBV21-1 is recorded as a pseudogene. The CDR3 has 13 amino acids.

The chain combines TRBV11-2 with TRBJ1-1; D gene ambiguous. The CDR3 length is 16 residues. Trimming pared 5 bases from V and 4 bases from J, leaving 20 bases between. Germline CDR1 and CDR2: SGHAT and FQNNGV. The CDR3 region is CASSVLGKGGLTEAFF. CDR3 sequence (DNA): TGTGCCAGCAGCGTTCTAGGGAAAGGAGGGCTCACTGAAGCTTTCTTT. Filled out from reference TRBV11-2 and TRBJ1-1, the complete variable domain reads EAGVAQSPRYKIIEKRQSVAFWCNPISGHATLYWYQQILGQGPKLLIQFQNNGVVDDSQLPKDRFSAERLKGVDSTLKIQPAKLEDSAVYLCASSVLGKGGLTEAFFGQGTRLTVV.

The CDR3 region is CASAKSTGTGNNYGYTF. DNA for the CDR3: TGTGCCAGCGCGAAATCCACGGGGACAGGGAATAACTATGGCTACACCTTC. The V and J genes are TRBV12-3 or TRBV12-4 and TRBJ1-2; 9 nucleotides line up with TRBD1. The length of the CDR3 is 17 residues. V lost 8 bases, J lost 1 base, and 14 bases stayed unmatched.

This clonotype showed up just a few times. The rearrangement links TRBV20-1 to TRBJ2-3; 7 bases align to TRBD1. The germline V gene has CDR1 DFQATT and CDR2 SNEGSKA (reference sequence). V dropped 2 bases and J dropped 0; count of bases not matched to a gene: 2. The CDR3 covers 14 residues. The CDR3 spells CSARNRGSTDTQYF. The CDR3 DNA reads TGCAGTGCTAGAAACAGGGGTAGCACAGATACGCAGTATTTT.

The chain combines TRBV7-9 with TRBJ2-2; weak D call: TRBD1 (5 bases). This CDR3 contains 14 residues. Trimming stripped 5 bases from V and 2 bases from J, with 9 bases between. Germline V gene lookup returns CDR1 SEHNR and CDR2 FQNEAQ (reference sequence). The CDR3, as DNA: TGTGCCAGCAGCCTGACAGTAAACACCGGGGAGCTGTTTTTT. Translated, it gives CASSLTVNTGELFF.

V gene TRBV10-1 combines with J gene TRBJ2-7; D remains unclear. Germline assignment: CDR1 WNHNN and CDR2 SYGVQD (reference sequence). Trimming left V 0 bases short and J 3 bases short, with 9 bases between. The CDR3 covers 14 residues. In DNA, the CDR3 is TGCGCCAGCAGTGAGTCCAAGGGCGTCTACGAGCAGTACTTC. It yields the protein CASSESKGVYEQYF.

The CDR3 loop is CASSPVEGQGVPEAFF. Here the CDR3 DNA reads TGTGCCAGTAGTCCGGTAGAGGGACAGGGCGTCCCTGAAGCTTTCTTT. The genes are TRBV19 and TRBJ1-1; 9 bases are shared with TRBD1. CDR3 length: 16 residues. Per germline, CDR1 LNHDA and CDR2 SQIVND (reference sequence). Unmatched junction bases numbered 13, after V lost 5 bases and J lost 6 bases.

This sequence joins TRBV6-1 and TRBJ1-5, with 10 positions matching TRBD1. V lost 7 bases to trimming and J lost 5 bases; unmatched junction nucleotides: 5. Germline loops: CDR1 MNHNS, CDR2 SASEGT. The CDR3 has 14 amino acids. The CDR3 here is CASTHGTGDQPQHF. CDR3 nucleotide sequence: TGTGCCAGCACCCACGGGACAGGGGATCAGCCCCAGCATTTT.

This clonotype has only a few counts. The chain couples TRBV6-5 to TRBJ1-6; TRBD1 is a possible D gene (6 bases). CDR1 and CDR2 (germline): MNHEY, SVGAGI. This CDR3 is built from 17 residues. Trimming left V 0 bases short and J 7 bases short, with 16 bases between. The CDR3, as DNA: TGTGCCAGCAGTTACTCGACAGGCCCCAGCAACAATTCACCCCTCCACTTT. Translated, it gives CASSYSTGPSNNSPLHF.

The chain recombines TRBV10-1 with TRBJ2-2; TRBD1 might be the D (6 bases). The CDR3 is 13 residues long. CDR1 and CDR2 from the germline V gene are WNHNN and SYGVQD (reference sequence). Trimming took off 6 bases at V and 5 bases at J, with 10 bases between the two ends. The DNA for the CDR3 is TGCGCCAGCAGCTTAACAGGGACCGGGGAGCTGTTTTTT. This translates into CASSLTGTGELFF.

The rearrangement links TRBV28 to TRBJ1-5; 7 bases agree with TRBD1. The CDR3 spans 17 residues. Looked up from germline, CDR1 is MDHEN and CDR2 is SYDVKM. V gave up 6 bases and J gave up 0 bases; unmatched junction bases: 11. For the CDR3, the DNA is TGTGCCAGCAGGCGGCCGGGACAGACCGCTAGCAATCAGCCCCAGCATTTT. As protein: CASRRPGQTASNQPQHF. The full variable domain, in which reference TRBV28 and TRBJ1-5 provide the parts outside the CDR3, is DVKVTQSSRYLVKRTGEKVFLECVQDMDHENMFWYRQDPGLGLRLIYFSYDVKMKEKGDIPEGYSVSREKKERFSLILESASTNQTSMYLCASRRPGQTASNQPQHFGDGTRLSIL.

The CDR3 protein is CASTPQGLDKQPQHF. The CDR3 nucleotides read TGTGCCAGCACCCCCCAGGGGCTGGATAAGCAGCCCCAGCATTTT. V and J are TRBV27 and TRBJ1-5; maybe TRBD1 (6 bases). Germline V gene sequence: CDR1 MNHEY, CDR2 SMNVEV (reference sequence). The CDR3 length is 15 residues. Trimming shortened V by 7 bases and J by 7 bases, and 20 bases separated the two germline ends.

The chain links TRBV2 to TRBJ2-5; 7 positions match TRBD1. The V gene end was trimmed by 4 bases and the J gene end by 1 base; junction bases not matched to a gene: 3. The germline V gene has CDR1 SNHLY and CDR2 FYNNEI. CDR3 size: 14 residues. CDR3 protein: CASSVTGIQETQYF. CDR3 nucleotides: TGTGCCAGCAGTGTGACAGGGATCCAAGAGACCCAGTACTTC.

The V gene is TRBV2, the J gene TRBJ1-1; 9 bases line up with TRBD1. The CDR3 contains 14 residues. V lost 7 bases and J lost 6; bases outside the gene matches: 9. The germline V gene encodes CDR1 SNHLY and CDR2 FYNNEI. CDR3 amino acids: CASTLERQGAEAFF. DNA for the CDR3: TGTGCCAGCACCCTGGAACGACAGGGGGCTGAAGCTTTCTTT. The full variable domain, its missing parts supplied by reference TRBV2 and TRBJ1-1, is EPEVTQTPSHQVTQMGQEVILRCVPISNHLYFYWYRQILGQKVEFLVSFYNNEISEKSEIFDDQFSVERPDGSNFTLKIRSTKLEDSAMYFCASTLERQGAEAFFGQGTRLTVV.